These 10 T cell receptor beta chains were sequenced from one sample in a study of cytomegalovirus exposure and HLA in healthy donors (dated by TCRdb to 2016 to 2017). Libraries were constructed by the immunoSEQ multiplex PCR assay. The multiplex PCR relied on a mix of 60 forward primers for TCR Vbeta segments and 13 reverse primers for TCR Jbeta segments. TCRdb's version of the immuneACCESS table is confined to in-frame rearrangements and falls short of the full clone set. An unresolved V gene accounts for under half of the shortfall where checked; the remainder is of unknown origin. This sample comprises over 85,000 clones, 76% of them detected only once. The top ten hold roughly 13% of the sample. The sample consisted of PBMCs. These receptors all come from a man aged 30-40 years in good health and CMV-seropositive.

This clone was detected only a few times. The rearrangement uses TRBV30 and TRBJ2-2, with D possibly being TRBD1 (5 bases). CDR1 GTSNPN and CDR2 SVGIG come from the germline V gene (reference sequence). Between the trimmed V and J ends, which lost 2 bases and 4 bases, there was a span of 11 bases. This CDR3 is built from 14 residues. The CDR3 loop reads CAWSRQSGTGELFF. Written as DNA, the CDR3 is TGTGCCTGGAGTCGACAGTCCGGCACCGGGGAGCTGTTTTTT.

The V and J genes are TRBV28 and TRBJ2-7, with D tentatively TRBD2 (5 bases). This CDR3 spans 14 amino acids. V lost 3 bases and J lost 3, with 12 bases in between. Germline CDR1 MDHEN, CDR2 SYDVKM. CDR3: CASSLGRGLYEQYF. Here the CDR3 DNA reads TGTGCCAGCAGTTTGGGCAGAGGGCTCTACGAGCAGTACTTC.

In this sample, this clone turned up a few times. The genes are TRBV11-2 and TRBJ2-1, with 8 bases lining up with TRBD2. The CDR3 consists of 16 residues. V was clipped by 6 bases and J by 4 bases; unmatched bases: 11. Germline V gives CDR1 SGHAT, CDR2 FQNNGV. The CDR3 region has the DNA TGTGCCAGCAGGGGACCGCGGGGGGCTAATTACAATGAGCAGTTCTTC. The encoded protein is CASRGPRGANYNEQFF.

The gene calls are TRBV11-1 and TRBJ2-2; tentatively, D is TRBD1 (6 bases). CDR3 length: 15 amino acids. Germline V gene sequence: CDR1 SGHAT, CDR2 FQDESV (reference sequence). V was clipped by 3 bases and J by 7 bases, with 15 bases between them. The CDR3 sequence: CASSLGDRRNGELFF. CDR3 nucleotide sequence: TGTGCCAGCAGCTTGGGTGACAGGAGGAACGGGGAGCTGTTTTTT. Looking up the rest from reference TRBV11-1 and TRBJ2-2 gives the full variable domain: EAEVAQSPRYKITEKSQAVAFWCDPISGHATLYWYRQILGQGPELLVQFQDESVVDDSQLPKDRFSAERLKGVDSTLKIQPAELGDSAMYLCASSLGDRRNGELFFGEGSRLTVL.

The chain couples TRBV6-5 to TRBJ2-5, with D possibly TRBD2 on 6 matching bases. With the DNA end fitting TRBJ2-7 better, the J assignment may be wrong. This CDR3 is built from 14 residues. Germline lookup yields CDR1 MNHEY and CDR2 SVGAGI. In DNA form, the CDR3 reads TGTGCCAGCAGTTACAGGAGGGATGACTACGAGCAGTACTTC. Its translation: CASSYRRDDYEQYF.

The rearrangement uses TRBV29-1 and TRBJ2-2; 9 bases are a match to TRBD2. The junction had 18 bases not matched to a gene; V was cut back by 6 bases and J by 7 bases. Germline V gene sequence: CDR1 SQVTM, CDR2 ANQGSEA. CDR3 length: 17 residues. CDR3 sequence (DNA): TGCAGCGTGGGAGGCCGTAGCGGGGGCCTCGCCGGCGGGGAGCTGTTTTTT. Encoded protein: CSVGGRSGGLAGGELFF.

This clone was seen just once. V and J are TRBV11-3 and TRBJ2-7, with TRBD1 identical over 11 bases. V was pared by 3 bases and J by 2 bases, with 0 bases of the junction left unmatched. Germline V gene sequence: CDR1 SGHNT, CDR2 YENEEA. The CDR3 length is 14 residues. The CDR3: CASSLGQGAYEQYF. The CDR3 DNA is TGTGCCAGCAGCTTGGGACAGGGGGCCTACGAGCAGTACTTC.

J is TRBJ1-1 and V is TRBV11-2; a weak D match, TRBD1 (5 bases). The CDR3 sequence is 14 residues long. V lost 5 bases to trimming and J lost 3 bases, with 13 bases between them. Germline V gene sequence: CDR1 SGHAT, CDR2 FQNNGV. In nucleotides, the CDR3 is TGTGCCAGCAGCCCCGACAGTAGGCACACTGAAGCTTTCTTT. As protein: CASSPDSRHTEAFF.

The table lists this clone with a few counts. This sequence joins TRBV7-2 and TRBJ2-5, with 15 nucleotides matching TRBD2. Trimming took 8 bases from V and 4 from J; bases not matched to a gene: 5. The CDR3 loop spans 15 amino acids. Germline CDR1 and CDR2: SGHTA and FQGNSA. CDR3 sequence: CASGEGLAGGETQYF. CDR3 bases: TGTGCCAGCGGAGAGGGACTAGCGGGGGGAGAGACCCAGTACTTC.

In this sample, this clone turned up once. The chain couples TRBV2 to TRBJ2-7; 8 nucleotides agree with TRBD2. The junction had 6 bases not matched to a gene; V was cut back by 7 bases and J by 1 base. CDR1 and CDR2 (germline): SNHLY, FYNNEI. The CDR3 is 14 residues long. The CDR3 loop reads CASTGGLPSYEQYF. The CDR3 nucleotides are TGTGCCAGCACGGGGGGGCTCCCTTCCTACGAGCAGTACTTC.